Following are 11 T cell receptor beta chains from one sample sequenced in a study of T cell responses to AZD1222 COVID-19 vaccine. Sequencing used immunoSEQ multiplex PCR; TCRdb keeps in-frame clones, though not all of them. The sample records roughly 150,000 clones, 88% being singletons. The sequences come from peripheral blood, collected on day 0 of AZD1222 vaccination. These receptor sequences come from an adult in good health.

This chain links TRBV9 with TRBJ1-5; 9 positions agree with TRBD1. CDR3 length: 15 residues. Per germline, CDR1 SGDLS and CDR2 YYNGEE. The J segment lost 1 base and the V segment lost 4 bases, leaving 3 bases of the junction unmatched. CDR3: CASSRTGVSNQPQHF. The CDR3 bases are TGTGCCAGCAGCCGGACAGGGGTCAGCAATCAGCCCCAGCATTTT.

This clone has only a few counts. V gene TRBV6-5 combines with J gene TRBJ1-2; 10 bases agree with TRBD1. V gave up 4 bases and J gave up 8 bases; unmatched junction bases: 4. CDR1 MNHEY and CDR2 SVGAGI come from the germline V gene. The CDR3 runs 13 residues. In DNA, the CDR3 is TGTGCCAGCAGTTTCAGACAGGGGGCGGGCTACACCTTC. Residues: CASSFRQGAGYTF.

The V call is TRBV19, the J call TRBJ1-5; D remains ambiguous. Looked up from germline, CDR1 is LNHDA and CDR2 is SQIVND (reference sequence). CDR3 size: 13 residues. Trimming removed 1 base at V and 7 bases at J, with 8 bases between. CDR3 sequence reads: CASSIALLQPQHF. The CDR3 nucleotides are TGTGCCAGTAGTATAGCCTTATTACAGCCCCAGCATTTT.

A single count supports this clone. The CDR3 nucleotides read TGTGCCAGTAGTTCTCTAGCGGGAGGGCCAGGAACCGGGGAGCTGTTTTTT. Its translation is CASSSLAGGPGTGELFF. The V and J genes are TRBV19 and TRBJ2-2; TRBD2 matches at 12 bases. Germline values: CDR1 LNHDA, CDR2 SQIVND (reference sequence). The CDR3 extends over 17 amino acids. V shed 5 bases, J shed 5 bases, and the junction held 9 bases outside the gene matches.

The genes are TRBV5-1 and TRBJ2-7, with 9 bases that match TRBD1. This CDR3 is built from 16 residues. J was trimmed by 1 base and V by 0 bases; bases with no gene match: 5. The germline CDR1 and CDR2 sequences are SGHRS and YFSETQ. CDR3 nucleotides: TGCGCCAGCAGCTTGGATACAGGGGGCGCTTCCTACGAGCAGTACTTC. This gives the protein CASSLDTGGASYEQYF.

V usage is TRBV7-9 and J usage is TRBJ2-1; weak D call: TRBD2 (6 bases). CDR3 length: 13 residues. Trimming removed 5 bases from V and 8 bases from J, with 13 bases in between. Germline CDR1 SEHNR, CDR2 FQNEAQ (reference sequence). As DNA, the CDR3 is TGTGCCAGCAGCCCCCGGGACTTTCATGAGCAGTTCTTC. Translated: CASSPRDFHEQFF.

A single count supports this clone. The chain combines TRBV6-2 or TRBV6-3 with TRBJ1-6; 9 bases map to TRBD1. This CDR3 is built from 15 residues. Germline V CDR1 and CDR2: MNHEY, SVGEGT. Trimming removed 6 bases from V and 10 bases from J; junction bases left unmatched: 10. As DNA, the CDR3 is TGTGCCAGCAGCCCCACGACAGGGGGTTTGTCACCCCTCCACTTT. Residues: CASSPTTGGLSPLHF.

The V and J genes are TRBV6-5 and TRBJ1-5; D perhaps matches TRBD1 (6 bases). The CDR3 covers 15 residues. V was trimmed by 6 bases and J by 2 bases, leaving 14 bases between them. In germline, CDR1 is MNHEY, CDR2 SVGAGI. Written as DNA, the CDR3 is TGTGCCAGCAGCCGGGGGGACATAGGCAATCAGCCCCAGCATTTT. It translates to CASSRGDIGNQPQHF.

This chain connects TRBV6-5 to TRBJ2-7; D may match TRBD1 or TRBD2 (6 bases each). Germline CDR1 MNHEY, CDR2 SVGAGI. The CDR3 is 14 residues long. V was pared by 6 bases and J by 0 bases, with 12 bases between. Here the CDR3 reads CASSRGQNSYEQYF. DNA of the CDR3: TGTGCCAGCAGCCGGGGGCAGAACTCCTACGAGCAGTACTTC.

J is TRBJ2-7 and V is TRBV7-6, with D perhaps TRBD1 (6 bases). This CDR3 contains 20 residues. CDR1 is SGHVS and CDR2 is FNYEAQ in the germline V gene. The V gene lost 0 bases and the J gene lost 2 bases, with 26 bases spanning the gap. CDR3 loop: CASSLAGKGELRGSTYEQYF. The CDR3 DNA sequence: TGTGCCAGCAGCTTAGCGGGGAAGGGGGAACTACGAGGGAGCACCTACGAGCAGTACTTC.

The chain couples TRBV28 to TRBJ2-1, with 11 bases that match TRBD2. V gave up 5 bases and J gave up 4 bases; unmatched junction bases: 13. Germline V gene data show CDR1 as MDHEN and CDR2 as SYDVKM. The CDR3 totals 18 residues. The CDR3 DNA sequence: TGTGCCAGCAGTCCGACTAGCGGGGACCGACCCATATACAATGAGCAGTTCTTC. It translates to CASSPTSGDRPIYNEQFF.